This entry is about one TCR beta chain. The antigen it recognizes is unknown. The data are from a study of T cells expressing NK-cell markers (dated by TCRdb to 2019 to 2021). Regarding the complete study: In sorted CD3+CD56+NKG2C+, CD3+CD56+NKG2C- and CD3+CD56-NKG2C+ T-cell subsets from eight donors, TCR beta-chain repertoires were profiled. Libraries were sequenced as 2 x 150 bp reads on Illumina HiSeq 2000/2500, MiSeq or NextSeq. Seven of the eight sequenced donors were HCMV-seropositive and one was HCMV-seronegative. Randomly selected healthy volunteers, three men and five women, were used as the eight sequenced donors.

The germline V gene specifies SGHAT as CDR1 and FQNNGV as CDR2. CDR3 length: 20 amino acids, cysteine to phenylalanine. Nucleotide data are not available. HCMV serostatus was determined by detecting HCMV-specific IgG in serum with a commercial ELISA kit. Ficoll density gradient centrifugation was used to isolate peripheral blood mononuclear cells from blood. Paper-wide results and their limitations: Whether the expanded NKG2C-expressing T cell clones were specific for HCMV antigens remained unclear. Those dominant clonotypes were again the most abundant among CD3+CD56-NKG2C+ cells in a few donors, at roughly 25-65%. In a handful of donors, the dominant CD3+CD56+NKG2C+ clonotypes were found to rank among the top 10 CD8+ clonotypes and to make up roughly 1.0-7.5% of CD8+ T cells.

The instrument given in TCRdb is Illumina HiSeq 2000. 5'RACE template switching, by which a universal primer site and unique molecular identifiers were added, was used to make TCR beta cDNA libraries. cDNA synthesis was primed from the TCR beta constant segment and was followed by two successive PCR amplification steps. The authors' analysis ran thus. MIGEC handled demultiplexing of the reads and grouping by UMI, while MiTCR was used to assemble and quantify clonotypes. To exclude erroneous sequences, only TCR cDNA sequences supported by at least two reads were retained. The tcR package was used for downstream repertoire analysis, with clonotypes matched between fractions based on CDR3 nucleotide sequence plus V segment. Antigen specificity was annotated against VDJdb with VDJmatch, allowing one amino acid substitution in CDR3. TCRdb reprocessed the reads, so every CDR3 protein sequence counts as one entry and DNA is not shown. The V and J calls shown here were made by TCRdb, not taken from the authors' results. The sample table gives a few hundred thousand distinct CDR3 sequences. The leading ten clones occupy around 4.9% of the sample.

The source material was blood T cells: a sorted CD56 or NKG2C T cell subset, CD4+ or CD8+ T cells, or bulk PBMC T cells (not recorded which). This TCR was sampled from a man aged 18-70 years in good health. The receptor chain draws on TRBV11-2 and TRBJ2-3; the TCRdb D gene call, TRBD1, has no DNA to confirm it. The CDR3 region: CASSSRGGKRGPLATDTQYF.